The table lists the clone carrying this T cell receptor (beta chain) with many counts. Antigen: not known. Constant-segment-primed 5'RACE gave TCR alpha and TCR beta cDNA libraries with sample barcodes and UMIs. TCRdb ran MiXCR on the 5' RACE reads and lists one entry per CDR3 protein. The sample consists of about 560,000 distinct CDR3 sequences, 17% of them appearing once. This sample stems from a study of T-cell memory formation after mild COVID-19. Overall study: Clusters of TCRs were largely donor specific. Notes on the study in general: Clones that contracted from day 15 to 85 were balanced CD4/CD8, while later expanders leaned CD4+. Clones which contracted sat mainly in CM and EM if CD4+, and in EMRA if CD8+.

The specimen sequenced was PBMCs or a T cell subset sorted from them (not recorded which). The receptor was isolated from an adult woman who had mild COVID-19 (a few samples of this study predate the infection). Cell type and time point are not known.

The CDR3 DNA sequence: TGTGCCAGCAGCCCTGGACTGACCTACGAGCAGTACTTC. It specifies CASSPGLTYEQYF. The chain uses TRBV7-2 and TRBJ2-7, with D possibly matching TRBD2 (5 bases). The germline V gene encodes CDR1 SGHTA and CDR2 FQGNSA. The V end was cut by 5 bases, the J end by 2 bases, with 10 bases between. The CDR3 has 13 amino acids.